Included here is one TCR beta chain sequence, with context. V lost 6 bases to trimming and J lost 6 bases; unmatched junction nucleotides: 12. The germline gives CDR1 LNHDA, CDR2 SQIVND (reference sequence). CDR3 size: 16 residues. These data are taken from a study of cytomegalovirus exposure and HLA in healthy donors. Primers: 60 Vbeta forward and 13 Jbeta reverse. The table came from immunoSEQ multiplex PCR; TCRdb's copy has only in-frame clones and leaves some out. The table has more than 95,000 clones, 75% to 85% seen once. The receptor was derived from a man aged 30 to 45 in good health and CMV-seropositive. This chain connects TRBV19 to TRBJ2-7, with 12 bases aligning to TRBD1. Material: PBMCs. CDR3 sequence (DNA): TGTGCCAGTAGCCATGGGACAGGGGGCGAGATTGGCGAGCAGTACTTC. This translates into CASSHGTGGEIGEQYF.